The sequence of this TCR beta chain was determined in a study of vaccination and CD4 T cells after COVID-19. About the research overall: Overlapping spike peptides from SARS-CoV-2, HCoV-NL63, HCoV-OC43 and HCoV-229E served to stimulate the cells. Study-level points and caveats: Although the median of SARS-CoV-2-reactive clonotypes rose from about 20 to 38, the change was not significant.

The Oncomine TCR Beta short-read assay generated sequence data from the DNA of cultured CD4+ T cells. Each CDR3 protein gets one entry after TCRdb re-called the PCR reads with MiXCR. The sample includes about 6,800 distinct CDR3 sequences, around three fifths of them seen just once. As concerns this clonotype: No antigen is known for it.

The sample's treatment: roughly 10-day PBMC culture with coronavirus spike peptide pools or control peptides (ViraFEST assay). Researchers collected the unexposed donor's CD4+ T cells before the COVID-19 pandemic (2011-2018). The trim removed 0 bases at V and 7 bases at J, leaving 10 bases unmatched. The CDR3 is made up of 18 amino acids. Looked up from germline, CDR1 is MGHRA and CDR2 is YSYEKL. This chain joins TRBV4-1 and TRBJ2-5; 14 positions match TRBD2. The sample taken for sequencing was CD4+ T cells from blood, cultured in vitro. The receptor was derived from a human donor in good health. The CDR3 here is CASSQEVGLAGVDATQYF. Written as DNA, the CDR3 is TGCGCCAGCAGCCAAGAAGTGGGACTAGCGGGAGTAGACGCGACCCAGTACTTC.